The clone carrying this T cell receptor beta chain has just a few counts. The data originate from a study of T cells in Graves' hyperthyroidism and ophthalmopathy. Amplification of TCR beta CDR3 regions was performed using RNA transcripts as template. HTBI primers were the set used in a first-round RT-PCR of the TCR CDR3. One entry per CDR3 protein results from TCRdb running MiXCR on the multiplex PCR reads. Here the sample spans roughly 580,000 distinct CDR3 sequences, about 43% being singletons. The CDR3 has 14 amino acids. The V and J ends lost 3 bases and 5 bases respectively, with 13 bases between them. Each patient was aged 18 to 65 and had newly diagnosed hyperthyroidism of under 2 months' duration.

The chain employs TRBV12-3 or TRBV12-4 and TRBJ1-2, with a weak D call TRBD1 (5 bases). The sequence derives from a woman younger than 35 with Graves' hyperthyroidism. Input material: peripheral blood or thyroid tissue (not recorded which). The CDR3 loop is CASSFESRGYGYTF. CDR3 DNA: TGTGCCAGCAGTTTTGAGTCGAGGGGATATGGCTACACCTTC.